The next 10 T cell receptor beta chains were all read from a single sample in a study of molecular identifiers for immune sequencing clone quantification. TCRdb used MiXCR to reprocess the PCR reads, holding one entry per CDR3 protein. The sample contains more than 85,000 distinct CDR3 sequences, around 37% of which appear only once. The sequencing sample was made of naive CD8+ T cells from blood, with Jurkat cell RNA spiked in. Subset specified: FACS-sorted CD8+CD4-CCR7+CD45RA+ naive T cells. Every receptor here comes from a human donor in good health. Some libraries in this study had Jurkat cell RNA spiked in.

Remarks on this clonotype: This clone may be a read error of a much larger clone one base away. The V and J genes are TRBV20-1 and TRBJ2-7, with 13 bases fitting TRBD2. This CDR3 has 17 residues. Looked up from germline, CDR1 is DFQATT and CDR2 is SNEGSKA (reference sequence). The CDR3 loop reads CGARTGSGLAGEREQYF. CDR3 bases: TGCGGTGCCAGGACAGGCTCAGGACTAGCGGGAGAGAGGGAGCAGTACTTC.

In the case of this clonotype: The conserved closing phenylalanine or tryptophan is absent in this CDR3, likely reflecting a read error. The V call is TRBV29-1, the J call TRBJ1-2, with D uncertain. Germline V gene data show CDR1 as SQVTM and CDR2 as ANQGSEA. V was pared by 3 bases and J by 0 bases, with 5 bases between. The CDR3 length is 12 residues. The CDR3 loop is CSVECSNYGYTS. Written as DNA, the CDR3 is TGCAGCGTTGAGTGTTCTAACTATGGCTACACCTCC.

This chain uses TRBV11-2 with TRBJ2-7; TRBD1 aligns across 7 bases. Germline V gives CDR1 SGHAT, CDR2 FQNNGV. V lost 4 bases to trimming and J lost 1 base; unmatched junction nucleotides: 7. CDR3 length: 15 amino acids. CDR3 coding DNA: TGTGCCAGCAGCTGGGCCCAGACAGGGTCCTACGAGCAGTACTTC. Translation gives CASSWAQTGSYEQYF.

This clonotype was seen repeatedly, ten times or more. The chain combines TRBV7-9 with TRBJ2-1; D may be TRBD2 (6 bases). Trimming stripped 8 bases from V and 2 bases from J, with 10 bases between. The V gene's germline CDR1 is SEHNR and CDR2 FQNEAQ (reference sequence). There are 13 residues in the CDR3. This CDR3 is CASVAAAYNEQFF. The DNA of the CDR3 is TGTGCCAGCGTAGCGGCTGCCTACAATGAGCAGTTCTTC.

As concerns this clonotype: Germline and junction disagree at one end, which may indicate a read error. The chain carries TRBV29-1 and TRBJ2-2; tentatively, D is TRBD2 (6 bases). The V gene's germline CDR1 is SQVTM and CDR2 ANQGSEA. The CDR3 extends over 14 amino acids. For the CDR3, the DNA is TGCAGCGTTGAACAGGGAGTCAACACCGGGGGGCTGTTTTTT. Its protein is CSVEQGVNTGGLFF.

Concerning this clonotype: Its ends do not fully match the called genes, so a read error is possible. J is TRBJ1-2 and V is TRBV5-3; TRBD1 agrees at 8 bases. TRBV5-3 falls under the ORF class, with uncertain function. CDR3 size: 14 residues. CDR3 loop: CASSLPQGGYGYTF. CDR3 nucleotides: TGTGCCAGCAGCTTACCACAGGGGGGCTATGGCTACACCTTC.

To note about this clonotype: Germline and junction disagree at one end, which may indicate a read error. The CDR3 here is CASSLLSAETQYF. Here the CDR3 DNA reads TGTGCCAGCAGCTTGCTCTCAGCGGAGACCCAGTATTTC. The chain is built from TRBV7-3 and TRBJ2-5, with D maybe TRBD2 (5 bases). Germline V gene data show CDR1 as SGHTA and CDR2 as FQGTGA. CDR3 size: 13 residues.

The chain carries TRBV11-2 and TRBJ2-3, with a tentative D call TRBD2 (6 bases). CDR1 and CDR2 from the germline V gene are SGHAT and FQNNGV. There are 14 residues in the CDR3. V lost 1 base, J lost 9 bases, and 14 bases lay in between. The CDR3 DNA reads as TGTGCCAGCAGCTTAGTTCCGGGGGTGGAGACGCAGTATTTT. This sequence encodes CASSLVPGVETQYF.

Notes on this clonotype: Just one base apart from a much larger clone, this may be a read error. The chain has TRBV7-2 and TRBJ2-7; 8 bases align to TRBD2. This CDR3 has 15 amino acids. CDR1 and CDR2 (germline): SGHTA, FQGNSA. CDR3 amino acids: CASSPLWTSSYGQYF. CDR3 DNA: TGTGCCAGCAGCCCTCTTTGGACTAGCTCCTACGGGCAGTACTTC.

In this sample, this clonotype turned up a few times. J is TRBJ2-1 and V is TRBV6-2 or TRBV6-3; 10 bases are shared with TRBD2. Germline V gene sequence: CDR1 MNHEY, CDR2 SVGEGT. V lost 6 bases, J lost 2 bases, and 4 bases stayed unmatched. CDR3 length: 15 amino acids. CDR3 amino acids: CASSEGLAAYNEQFF. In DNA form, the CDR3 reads TGTGCCAGCAGCGAAGGACTAGCGGCCTACAATGAGCAGTTCTTC.